These 31 T cell receptor beta chains share one sample of origin, sequenced in a study of shared clonotypes between healthy human individuals. Sequencing was performed with immunoSEQ multiplex PCR; in TCRdb, only in-frame clones are kept and a portion is missing. There are over a million clones in the sample; 75% occur only once, and roughly 1.5% lies in the top ten. Material: memory CD4+ T cells sorted from blood. Subset denoted: CD45RA-negative fraction. The receptors shown here come from a man between 18 and 29 years old in good health.

This clone has at least ten counts. The chain joins TRBV19 to TRBJ1-1; D gene unclear. V lost 8 bases and J lost 5, with 9 bases in between. The CDR3 is 11 amino acids. Germline V CDR1 and CDR2: LNHDA, SQIVND (reference sequence). CDR3 coding DNA: TGTGCCAGTCGGGTAAGGACTGAAGCTTTCTTT. It yields the protein CASRVRTEAFF. Complete variable domain (other parts from reference TRBV19 and TRBJ1-1): DGGITQSPKYLFRKEGQNVTLSCEQNLNHDAMYWYRQDPGQGLRLIYYSQIVNDFQKGDIAEGYSVSREKKESFPLTVTSAQKNPTAFYLCASRVRTEAFFGQGTRLTVV.

The CDR3 DNA sequence: TGTGCCAGTAGTCCTCGCGAAGGGAAAGCTAACTATGGCTACACCTTC. Residues: CASSPREGKANYGYTF. V is TRBV19 and J is TRBJ1-2; no clear D gene. This CDR3 comprises 16 residues. Germline V gene sequence: CDR1 LNHDA, CDR2 SQIVND (reference sequence). Deletions cut 5 bases from V and 0 bases from J, with 16 bases between.

This clone has only one observation. The chain links TRBV5-4 to TRBJ1-1, with D tentatively TRBD1 (5 bases). This CDR3 has 14 residues. Germline CDR1 reads SGHNT; CDR2 reads YYREEE (reference sequence). The V end was cut by 4 bases, the J end by 1 base, with 11 bases between. This CDR3 reads CASSPVGGNTEAFF. In DNA form, the CDR3 reads TGTGCCAGCAGCCCGGTCGGGGGGAACACTGAAGCTTTCTTT.

The chain links TRBV28 to TRBJ1-3; possible D gene TRBD1, 6 bases. Between the trimmed V and J ends, which lost 5 bases and 2 bases, there was a span of 10 bases. Germline V lookup: CDR1 MDHEN, CDR2 SYDVKM. There are 14 residues in the CDR3. As DNA, the CDR3 is TGTGCCAGCAGTGACGGGACACCTGGAAACACCATATATTTT. This encodes CASSDGTPGNTIYF.

The V and J genes are TRBV2 and TRBJ2-1; tentatively, D is TRBD2 (5 bases). Trimming shortened V by 6 bases and J by 3 bases, and 15 bases separated the two germline ends. There are 15 residues in the CDR3. CDR1 is SNHLY, CDR2 FYNNEI, per germline. The CDR3 reads CASSRWRPGYNEQFF. In nucleotides, the CDR3 is TGTGCCAGCAGCCGGTGGAGGCCGGGCTACAATGAGCAGTTCTTC.

The V and J genes are TRBV7-2 and TRBJ1-2, with a tentative D call TRBD1 (5 bases). CDR1 is SGHTA, CDR2 FQGNSA, per germline. CDR3 length: 14 residues. Trimming cost V 5 bases and J 0 bases, with 10 bases left between them. The CDR3 bases are TGTGCCAGCAGCCGCGACAGATCTAACTATGGCTACACCTTC. Its translation is CASSRDRSNYGYTF.

This clone was counted a few times. This chain uses TRBV29-1 with TRBJ1-1; 7 nucleotides match TRBD1. The CDR3 length is 13 residues. Germline values: CDR1 SQVTM, CDR2 ANQGSEA. J was trimmed by 1 base and V by 8 bases; bases with no gene match: 7. CDR3 DNA sequence: TGCAGCTTCTCGACAGGGACGAACACTGAAGCTTTCTTT. Its translation is CSFSTGTNTEAFF.

The V and J genes are TRBV6-4 and TRBJ1-2; perhaps TRBD1 as D (6 bases). The length of the CDR3 is 14 residues. CDR1 is MRHNA, CDR2 SNTAGT, per germline. V was cut by 3 bases and J by 2 bases, with 10 bases left in between. The CDR3 sequence is CASSEGRGNYGYTF. For the CDR3, the DNA is TGTGCCAGCAGTGAGGGCAGGGGAAACTATGGCTACACCTTC.

The CDR3 protein is CASTPTLQAGRSEKLFF. The CDR3 region has the DNA TGTGCCAGTACCCCTACCCTCCAGGCGGGACGCAGTGAAAAACTGTTTTTT. The chain uses TRBV19 and TRBJ1-4, with D tentatively TRBD1 (5 bases). The CDR3 spans 17 residues. The ends were cut back, 7 bases at V and 7 bases at J, with 25 bases in the middle. Germline V gives CDR1 LNHDA, CDR2 SQIVND (reference sequence).

The V call is TRBV28, the J call TRBJ2-7; no clear D gene. Trimming removed 2 bases from V and 6 bases from J, with 8 bases in between. From germline, CDR1 is MDHEN and CDR2 SYDVKM. This CDR3 spans 12 amino acids. CDR3 protein: CASSLLESEQYF. CDR3 coding DNA: TGTGCCAGCAGTTTACTAGAATCCGAGCAGTACTTC.

The chain combines TRBV28 with TRBJ2-5; 7 nucleotides match TRBD1. From germline, CDR1 is MDHEN and CDR2 SYDVKM. The CDR3 sequence is 16 residues long. V was pared by 6 bases and J by 2 bases, with 12 bases of the junction left unmatched. This CDR3 reads CASSPSGTADQETQYF. The DNA of the CDR3 is TGTGCCAGCAGCCCTTCCGGGACAGCGGATCAAGAGACCCAGTACTTC.

Remarks on this clone: Just one base apart from a much larger clone, this may be a read error. The same CDR3 also results from other DNA sequences found in this sample. The chain is built from TRBV7-2 and TRBJ2-7; maybe TRBD2 (5 bases). Germline V gene lookup returns CDR1 SGHTA and CDR2 FQGNSA. CDR3 length: 13 residues. V lost 3 bases, J lost 1 base, and 7 bases lay in between. The CDR3 here is CASSLGRSYEQYF. CDR3 in DNA: TGTGCCAGCAGCTTGGGGAGATCCTACGAGCAGTACTTC. The full variable domain, with the rest looked up from reference TRBV7-2 and TRBJ2-7, is GAGVSQSPSNKVTEKGKDVELRCDPISGHTALYWYRQSLGQGLEFLIYFQGNSAPDKSGLPSDRFSAERTGGSVSTLTIQRTQQEDSAVYLCASSLGRSYEQYFGPGTRLTVT.

V usage is TRBV2 and J usage is TRBJ1-2; a weak D match, TRBD1 (6 bases). The V and J ends lost 1 base and 4 bases respectively, with 10 bases between them. This CDR3 contains 14 residues. CDR1 and CDR2 (germline): SNHLY, FYNNEI. DNA of the CDR3: TGTGCCAGCAGTGAAGATCGGACAGCCTATGGCTACACCTTC. It yields the protein CASSEDRTAYGYTF.

This sequence joins TRBV5-1 and TRBJ1-1; no reliable D call. This CDR3 is built from 13 residues. Germline CDR1 SGHRS, CDR2 YFSETQ. Trimming pared 4 bases from V and 1 base from J, leaving 8 bases between. The CDR3 reads CASSPGGNTEAFF. The CDR3 region has the DNA TGCGCCAGCAGCCCGGGAGGGAACACTGAAGCTTTCTTT.

V usage is TRBV7-9 and J usage is TRBJ2-3; D is uncertain. CDR3 length: 14 residues. In germline, CDR1 is SEHNR, CDR2 FQNEAQ (reference sequence). Trimming pared 0 bases from V and 2 bases from J, leaving 6 bases between. CDR3 bases: TGTGCCAGCAGCTTAGCGGTTCTCACAGATACGCAGTATTTT. This encodes CASSLAVLTDTQYF.

This sequence joins TRBV30 and TRBJ2-2, with D uncertain. This CDR3 comprises 13 residues. Trimming stripped 2 bases from V and 6 bases from J, with 10 bases between. CDR1 and CDR2 from the germline V gene are GTSNPN and SVGIG (reference sequence). The DNA for the CDR3 is TGTGCCTGGAGTAGAGAGTACTCCGGGGAGCTGTTTTTT. Protein: CAWSREYSGELFF.

The genes are TRBV5-1 and TRBJ1-3, with a tentative D call TRBD1 (5 bases). The CDR3 totals 15 residues. V dropped 4 bases and J dropped 0 bases, with 11 bases sitting between them. Germline V gene sequence: CDR1 SGHRS, CDR2 YFSETQ. The CDR3 DNA reads TGCGCCAGCAGCGCCGGGGCTATCTCTGGAAACACCATATATTTT. This translates into CASSAGAISGNTIYF.

Only one count was recorded for this clone. The chain uses TRBV2 and TRBJ1-5, with TRBD1 identical over 10 bases. CDR3 length: 15 amino acids. The germline V gene has CDR1 SNHLY and CDR2 FYNNEI. V shed 6 bases and J 2 bases; nucleotides not matched to a gene: 4. CDR3 DNA: TGTGCCAGCAGCCCGGACAGGGGGGGCAATCAGCCCCAGCATTTT. Its translation: CASSPDRGGNQPQHF.

This clone was detected once. The identical CDR3 is also encoded by other nucleotide sequences in the sample. V and J are TRBV2 and TRBJ2-2; D unresolved. V was clipped by 1 base and J by 2 bases, with 2 bases between them. The CDR3 loop spans 13 amino acids. The germline V gene has CDR1 SNHLY and CDR2 FYNNEI. CDR3 nucleotide sequence: TGTGCCAGCAGTGAAGTCAACACCGGGGAGCTGTTTTTT. As protein: CASSEVNTGELFF.

The chain carries TRBV7-2 and TRBJ1-5; no clear D gene. The germline V gene has CDR1 SGHTA and CDR2 FQGNSA. This CDR3 is 13 amino acids long. V lost 5 bases and J lost 7, with 12 bases in between. The CDR3 DNA follows: TGTGCCAGCAGCATAACCTTGGGGCAGCCCCAGCATTTT. It specifies CASSITLGQPQHF.

As for this clone: Distinct nucleotide sequences in the sample also encode this CDR3. This chain links TRBV6-5 with TRBJ1-2; 9 bases agree with TRBD1. There are 13 residues in the CDR3. Per the germline V gene, CDR1 is MNHEY and CDR2 is SVGAGI. V gave up 5 bases and J gave up 5 bases; unmatched junction bases: 3. The CDR3 sequence is CASSPDRGYGYTF. Here the CDR3 DNA reads TGTGCCAGCAGTCCGGACAGGGGTTATGGCTACACCTTC.

This sequence joins TRBV7-2 and TRBJ1-5; a weak D match, TRBD1 (6 bases). Looked up from germline, CDR1 is SGHTA and CDR2 is FQGNSA. Trimming took 5 bases from V and 0 from J, leaving 8 bases between them. The CDR3 is made up of 14 amino acids. CDR3 sequence: CASSRGGSNQPQHF. The CDR3, as DNA: TGTGCCAGCAGCAGAGGGGGTAGCAATCAGCCCCAGCATTTT.

The rearrangement links TRBV6-4 to TRBJ2-3; the D gene is possibly TRBD1 (7 bases). V was pared by 2 bases and J by 3 bases, with 33 bases between. The CDR3 is 22 amino acids. Germline values: CDR1 MRHNA, CDR2 SNTAGT. CDR3 sequence: CASSDDITGTGRTRGVTDTQYF. The CDR3 bases are TGTGCCAGCAGTGACGATATAACTGGGACGGGCCGAACCAGGGGGGTGACAGATACGCAGTATTTT.

The sample holds many counts of this clone. The rearrangement joins TRBV27 to TRBJ2-3, with TRBD1 identical over 7 bases. The CDR3 is 17 residues long. V gave up 2 bases and J gave up 0 bases; unmatched junction bases: 8. Germline V CDR1 and CDR2: MNHEY, SMNVEV (reference sequence). This CDR3 is CASSLMLGGPSTDTQYF. The CDR3 DNA reads TGTGCCAGCAGTTTAATGTTAGGGGGCCCTAGCACAGATACGCAGTATTTT.

This clone was recorded only once. The chain uses TRBV30 and TRBJ2-7; D unresolved. CDR3 length: 15 residues. Between the trimmed V and J ends, which lost 0 bases and 2 bases, there was a span of 14 bases. Germline V gene data show CDR1 as GTSNPN and CDR2 as SVGIG (reference sequence). CDR3 amino acids: CAWSVGMAVTYEQYF. DNA of the CDR3: TGTGCCTGGAGTGTGGGGATGGCGGTGACCTACGAGCAGTACTTC.

This chain uses TRBV5-1 with TRBJ2-1; D remains ambiguous. The CDR3 has 15 amino acids. With 4 bases removed from V and 0 bases from J, the gap between germline ends came to 11 bases. CDR1 SGHRS and CDR2 YFSETQ come from the germline V gene. CDR3 DNA sequence: TGCGCCAGCAGCCCTCCGCGCGGCTCCTACAATGAGCAGTTCTTC. Translating it yields CASSPPRGSYNEQFF.

In its sample, this clone was seen once. The CDR3 spells CASSASGSSGYGYTF. The CDR3 DNA follows: TGTGCCAGCAGCGCCTCCGGTTCATCGGGGTATGGCTACACCTTC. The chain recombines TRBV9 with TRBJ1-2; D not certain. The CDR3 has 15 amino acids. CDR1 and CDR2 from the germline V gene are SGDLS and YYNGEE. The V end was cut by 3 bases, the J end by 5 bases, with 17 bases between.

The gene calls are TRBV5-8 and TRBJ1-6; D remains unclear. The CDR3 totals 13 residues. Germline values: CDR1 SGHTS, CDR2 YDEGEE. V lost 4 bases and J lost 7, with 9 bases in between. Written as DNA, the CDR3 is TGTGCCAGCAGCCTAATTGCCAATTCACCCCTCCACTTT. This gives the protein CASSLIANSPLHF.

This clone was seen a handful of times. The V call is TRBV5-5, the J call TRBJ2-7; D not resolved. V gave up 0 bases and J gave up 2 bases, with 3 bases separating them. The CDR3 length is 12 residues. Germline V lookup: CDR1 SGHKS, CDR2 YYEKEE (reference sequence). CDR3 loop: CASSLEAYEQYF. The CDR3 coding sequence is TGTGCCAGCAGCTTGGAAGCCTACGAGCAGTACTTC.

CDR3: CASSYEGDLKNIQYF. DNA of the CDR3: TGTGCCAGCAGTTACGAGGGGGACCTAAAAAACATTCAGTACTTC. V and J are TRBV6-6 and TRBJ2-4; possibly TRBD1 for D (6 bases). V was cut by 2 bases and J by 4 bases, with 12 bases left in between. The CDR3 spans 15 residues. Germline V gene sequence: CDR1 MNHNY, CDR2 SVGAGI (reference sequence).

The rearrangement joins TRBV2 to TRBJ2-6; 7 bases fit TRBD1. This CDR3 contains 15 residues. Germline assignment: CDR1 SNHLY and CDR2 FYNNEI. With V trimmed by 6 bases and J by 2 bases, 4 bases remained unmatched. The CDR3 nucleotides read TGTGCCAGCAGGGACACAGGGGCTGGGGCCAACGTCCTGACTTTC. The encoded protein is CASRDTGAGANVLTF.